One and the same sample provided the 28 T cell receptor beta chains below, sequenced in a study of blood T cell repertoires in COVID-19. The repertoire was sequenced with immunoSEQ multiplex PCR; TCRdb's copy has only in-frame clones and lacks some. The sample carries roughly 120,000 clones, approximately 80% recorded once. Sequenced material: peripheral blood. The source is a man in his sixties or seventies with acute or convalescent COVID-19.

The table lists this clone with a count of one. The chain combines TRBV19 with TRBJ1-5, with D possibly being TRBD1 (5 bases). The CDR3 length is 18 residues. Germline values: CDR1 LNHDA, CDR2 SQIVND (reference sequence). The ends were cut back, 4 bases at V and 0 bases at J, with 19 bases in the middle. The CDR3 coding sequence is TGTGCCAGTAGTACTCCCACCTGGACATCAGATAGCAATCAGCCCCAGCATTTT. Its translation is CASSTPTWTSDSNQPQHF.

The chain couples TRBV5-1 to TRBJ2-1; D may be TRBD2 (7 bases). CDR1 is SGHRS, CDR2 YFSETQ, per germline. Trimming cost V 2 bases and J 8 bases, with 11 bases left between them. This CDR3 is 13 amino acids long. CDR3 DNA: TGCGCCAGCAGCTTAAGGGGGGGCGATGAGCAGTTCTTC. This sequence encodes CASSLRGGDEQFF.

This CDR3 reads CASSLRTGSYNEQFF. The DNA for the CDR3 is TGTGCCAGCAGCTTGCGGACAGGGTCTTACAATGAGCAGTTCTTC. The chain is built from TRBV5-5 and TRBJ2-1; 8 bases fit TRBD1. Unmatched junction bases numbered 4, after V lost 1 base and J lost 4 bases. The germline CDR1 and CDR2 sequences are SGHKS and YYEKEE (reference sequence). There are 15 residues in the CDR3. Looking up the rest from reference TRBV5-5 and TRBJ2-1 gives the full variable domain: DAGVTQSPTHLIKTRGQQVTLRCSPISGHKSVSWYQQVLGQGPQFIFQYYEKEERGRGNFPDRFSARQFPNYSSELNVNALLLGDSALYLCASSLRTGSYNEQFFGPGTRLTVL.

In its sample, this clone was seen a few times. Distinct nucleotide sequences in the sample also encode this CDR3. The V gene is TRBV7-8, the J gene TRBJ1-3; D is unresolved. The CDR3 spans 14 residues. V lost 1 base and J lost 2, with 6 bases in between. Germline V gives CDR1 SGHVS, CDR2 FQNEAQ. This chain's CDR3 is CASSLGTTGNTIYF. The CDR3 DNA reads as TGTGCCAGCAGCTTAGGGACTACTGGAAACACCATATATTTT.

This clone was seen only once. The chain recombines TRBV9 with TRBJ2-7; 10 nucleotides match TRBD1. The germline V gene has CDR1 SGDLS and CDR2 YYNGEE. V lost 4 bases and J lost 2; bases outside the gene matches: 3. The CDR3 totals 14 residues. The CDR3 DNA is TGTGCCAGCAGCCCCGGGACAGGGGCCTACGAGCAGTACTTC. Translating it yields CASSPGTGAYEQYF.

The CDR3 spells CASSWGGGTGDGYTF. The CDR3 nucleotides read TGCGCCAGCAGCTGGGGAGGTGGGACAGGGGATGGCTACACCTTC. The chain uses TRBV5-1 and TRBJ1-2; 10 bases are a match to TRBD1. Germline CDR1 SGHRS, CDR2 YFSETQ. J gave up 6 bases and V 3 bases, and 8 bases lay outside the gene matches. The length of the CDR3 is 15 residues. The entire variable domain, with the rest obtained from reference TRBV5-1 and TRBJ1-2, is as follows: KAGVTQTPRYLIKTRGQQVTLSCSPISGHRSVSWYQQTPGQGLQFLFEYFSETQRNKGNFPGRFSGRQFSNSRSEMNVSTLELGDSALYLCASSWGGGTGDGYTFGSGTRLTVV.

CDR3 bases: TGCGCCAGCATCGGGACTCCGGGGTCCTACGAGCAGTACTTC. It yields the protein CASIGTPGSYEQYF. J is TRBJ2-7 and V is TRBV10-2; tentative D call: TRBD2 (6 bases). The CDR3 consists of 14 residues. Between the trimmed V and J ends, which lost 7 bases and 1 base, there was a span of 14 bases. Germline CDR1 WSHSY, CDR2 SAAADI.

The chain combines TRBV4-1 with TRBJ1-4; D ambiguous. CDR1 and CDR2 (germline): MGHRA, YSYEKL. The CDR3 has 13 residues. The V end lost 0 bases, the J end lost 13 bases, and 12 bases lay between the germline ends. CDR3 bases: TGCGCCAGCAGCCAAGAGGAGGGAGCCGGACTGTTTTTT. This encodes CASSQEEGAGLFF.

V gene TRBV10-3 combines with J gene TRBJ2-7; 8 bases line up with TRBD1. The CDR3 sequence is 14 residues long. The V segment lost 6 bases and the J segment 2 bases; nucleotides outside the gene matches: 6. Germline V gives CDR1 ENHRY, CDR2 SYGVKD. This chain's CDR3 is CAISGTGPAYEQYF. CDR3 DNA: TGTGCCATCAGCGGGACAGGTCCGGCCTACGAGCAGTACTTC.

This chain links TRBV14 with TRBJ1-4; TRBD1 might be the D (5 bases). This CDR3 comprises 16 residues. V was trimmed by 2 bases and J by 1 base, leaving 11 bases between them. From germline, CDR1 is SGHDN and CDR2 FVKESK. CDR3 protein: CASSQNQGGTNEKLFF. The CDR3 DNA sequence: TGTGCCAGCAGCCAAAATCAGGGAGGAACTAATGAAAAACTGTTTTTT.

A single count supports this clone. The chain links TRBV6-4 to TRBJ2-5; 13 bases fit TRBD2. CDR1 is MRHNA, CDR2 SNTAGT, per germline. Unmatched junction bases numbered 3, after V lost 6 bases and J lost 5 bases. The CDR3 totals 14 residues. CDR3 residues: CASSPTSGGETQYF. The CDR3, as DNA: TGTGCCAGCAGCCCGACTAGCGGGGGGGAGACCCAGTACTTC.

CDR3 residues: CASSSGISYGYTF. The CDR3 coding sequence is TGTGCCAGCAGTTCAGGCATAAGCTATGGCTACACCTTC. The chain has TRBV28 and TRBJ1-2; D unresolved. Trimming removed 4 bases from V and 4 bases from J, with 10 bases in between. This CDR3 comprises 13 residues. In germline, CDR1 is MDHEN, CDR2 SYDVKM.

A single count supports this clone. The chain uses TRBV19 and TRBJ1-2, with 7 bases identical to TRBD1. J lost 4 bases, V lost 5 bases, and 13 bases had no gene match. This CDR3 has 16 amino acids. Germline CDR1 LNHDA, CDR2 SQIVND (reference sequence). The CDR3 here is CASSSGTAAQGYGYTF. The CDR3 region has the DNA TGTGCCAGTAGTTCCGGGACAGCCGCCCAGGGCTATGGCTACACCTTC.

This clone was seen a few times. V is TRBV29-1 and J is TRBJ1-4; D is unclear. The germline CDR1 and CDR2 sequences are SQVTM and ANQGSEA. V lost 4 bases and J 5 bases, leaving 8 bases between the germline ends. The CDR3 covers 12 residues. The CDR3 sequence is CSVAQNNEKLFF. DNA for the CDR3: TGCAGCGTTGCTCAGAACAATGAAAAACTGTTTTTT.

The V and J genes are TRBV19 and TRBJ1-2; the D is unclear. V dropped 2 bases and J dropped 7 bases, with 17 bases sitting between them. This CDR3 spans 15 amino acids. Germline CDR1 is LNHDA and CDR2 is SQIVND (reference sequence). CDR3 in amino acids: CASSITPPGTRGYTF. The CDR3 region has the DNA TGTGCCAGTAGTATAACCCCGCCAGGCACCCGTGGCTACACCTTC.

V gene TRBV27 combines with J gene TRBJ1-1; the D gene is possibly TRBD1 (6 bases). The CDR3 runs to 14 residues. Trimming removed 6 bases from V and 4 bases from J, with 15 bases in between. Germline CDR1 is MNHEY and CDR2 is SMNVEV (reference sequence). The CDR3 bases are TGTGCCAGCAGCCTAAGGGGACATGGCACTGAAGCTTTCTTT. Protein sequence: CASSLRGHGTEAFF.

DNA of the CDR3: TGTGCCAGCAGCTTAGTTCGGGATTATCAGCCCCAGCATTTT. Amino acids: CASSLVRDYQPQHF. This sequence joins TRBV7-2 and TRBJ1-5; D remains ambiguous. The CDR3 consists of 14 residues. V was cut by 1 base and J by 5 bases, with 9 bases left in between. The germline gives CDR1 SGHTA, CDR2 FQGNSA.

V is TRBV7-8 and J is TRBJ1-5; D possibly corresponds to TRBD1 (6 bases). Germline V lookup: CDR1 SGHVS, CDR2 FQNEAQ. Trimming cost V 2 bases and J 6 bases, with 8 bases left between them. The CDR3 is 13 residues long. The CDR3 nucleotides are TGTGCCAGCAGCTTAAACAGGGTTCAGCCCCAGCATTTT. Translation: CASSLNRVQPQHF.

V gene TRBV19 combines with J gene TRBJ1-6; 7 bases match TRBD1. After removal of 7 bases from V and 7 bases from J, the junction contained 4 bases not matched to a gene. CDR3 length: 13 amino acids. The germline CDR1 and CDR2 sequences are LNHDA and SQIVND (reference sequence). CDR3 protein: CASKEQGNSPLHF. CDR3 DNA: TGTGCCAGTAAGGAACAGGGGAATTCACCCCTCCACTTT. Full variable domain (rest looked up from reference TRBV19 and TRBJ1-6): DGGITQSPKYLFRKEGQNVTLSCEQNLNHDAMYWYRQDPGQGLRLIYYSQIVNDFQKGDIAEGYSVSREKKESFPLTVTSAQKNPTAFYLCASKEQGNSPLHFGNGTRLTVT.

The rearrangement links TRBV28 to TRBJ2-7, with 10 bases lining up with TRBD1. V shed 5 bases, J shed 3 bases, and the junction held 4 bases outside the gene matches. The length of the CDR3 is 14 residues. From germline, CDR1 is MDHEN and CDR2 SYDVKM. The CDR3 loop reads CASSPWDRGYEQYF. As DNA, the CDR3 is TGTGCCAGCAGTCCGTGGGACAGGGGCTACGAGCAGTACTTC.

The genes are TRBV30 and TRBJ1-2, with TRBD1 matching over 10 bases. Trimming removed 0 bases from V and 8 bases from J; junction bases left unmatched: 6. The CDR3 consists of 14 residues. Per the germline V gene, CDR1 is GTSNPN and CDR2 is SVGIG (reference sequence). The CDR3 nucleotides are TGTGCCTGGAGTGTAGGGGACAGGGGATACGGCTACACCTTC. It yields the protein CAWSVGDRGYGYTF.

The chain recombines TRBV11-2 with TRBJ2-7; D is perhaps TRBD2 (5 bases). The CDR3 extends over 14 amino acids. V gave up 5 bases and J gave up 7 bases, with 18 bases separating them. Germline CDR1 and CDR2: SGHAT and FQNNGV. The DNA of the CDR3 is TGTGCCAGCAGCCTAACGGGGTTCTTTGGGGAGCAGTACTTC. It translates to CASSLTGFFGEQYF.

The chain recombines TRBV18 with TRBJ2-3; TRBD2 matches at 8 bases. The ends lost 1 base at V and 3 bases at J; junction bases unmatched: 6. This CDR3 spans 16 amino acids. Germline V gives CDR1 KGHSH, CDR2 LQKENI. The CDR3 DNA follows: TGTGCCAGCTCACCACTGGCGGGGGGTCAAACAGATACGCAGTATTTT. It is translated as CASSPLAGGQTDTQYF.

This clone has a single count. This chain joins TRBV24-1 and TRBJ1-1; D unclear. V was shortened by 5 bases and J by 1 base, with 7 bases between the two germline ends. CDR1 and CDR2 from the germline V gene are KGHDR and SFDVKD. This CDR3 is built from 13 residues. The CDR3 sequence is CATSGDRNTEAFF. The CDR3 DNA reads as TGTGCCACCAGTGGTGATAGGAACACTGAAGCTTTCTTT.

This chain links TRBV3-1 (or the pseudogene TRBV3-2) with TRBJ1-4, with TRBD1 as a possible D gene (6 bases). V lost 2 bases, J lost 2 bases, and 9 bases lay in between. Germline CDR1 LGHDT, CDR2 YNNKEL (reference sequence). This CDR3 comprises 15 residues. CDR3 bases: TGTGCCAGCAGCCAACGCCAGGGGACTAATGAAAAACTGTTTTTT. Its protein product is CASSQRQGTNEKLFF.

This clone was recorded once. This rearrangement joins TRBV6-1 to TRBJ2-4, with D maybe TRBD1 (5 bases). The CDR3 loop spans 15 amino acids. V was cut by 3 bases and J by 0 bases, with 9 bases left in between. The germline V gene has CDR1 MNHNS and CDR2 SASEGT. The CDR3 region has the DNA TGTGCCAGCAGTGATAGGGGTTTAGCCAAAAACATTCAGTACTTC. This gives the protein CASSDRGLAKNIQYF.

Worth noting for this clone: At the DNA level, this CDR3 is encoded by other sequences in the same sample as well. The chain joins TRBV6-5 to TRBJ1-2, with TRBD1 identical over 7 bases. The CDR3 has 14 residues. V lost 5 bases to trimming and J lost 4 bases; unmatched junction nucleotides: 7. Germline CDR1 MNHEY, CDR2 SVGAGI. The CDR3 nucleotides are TGTGCCAGCAGTAGCCAACAGGGGACCTATGGCTACACCTTC. It translates to CASSSQQGTYGYTF.

This chain uses TRBV6-2 or TRBV6-3 with TRBJ2-5; 9 bases line up with TRBD2. The junction had 20 bases not matched to a gene; V was cut back by 4 bases and J by 5 bases. CDR3 length: 19 residues. Germline lookup yields CDR1 MNHEY and CDR2 SVGEGT. In DNA, the CDR3 is TGTGCCAGCAGTTTCCAGGAGGAGAGTGCGGGGGGGCCCGAGGAGACCCAGTACTTC. This translates into CASSFQEESAGGPEETQYF.